The source of this T cell receptor beta chain is a study of T cell repertoires in cytomegalovirus infection. Study-wide background: Matching HLA type and CMV infection were both indicated by public TCR beta signatures.

This clonotype has more than one count but fewer than ten. The antigen remains undetermined. Study-level results: Carriage of CMV together with the relevant HLA was identifiable through cumulative public TCR beta family frequency. What dominated the ex vivo response were HLA-C-restricted CMV-specific TCR beta clonotypes.

TCRdb reprocessed the reads with MiXCR, giving one entry per CDR3 protein. The sample shows under 850,000 distinct CDR3 sequences, around 35% of them seen only once. V shed 3 bases and J shed 4 bases, with 6 bases lying between them. Germline-derived CDR1 and CDR2 are LGHNT and FRNRAP. The CDR3 sequence is 12 residues long. This chain links TRBV12-5 with TRBJ1-2, with unresolved D. The specimen was cultured PBMCs, collected from culture after CMV antigen stimulation. The receptor was isolated from a human donor in good health (CMV status not recorded). Some clones in this sample may be carry-over from other donors' samples. The CDR3 loop is CASGFAGYGYTF. DNA for the CDR3: TGTGCTAGTGGTTTCGCGGGCTATGGCTACACCTTC.